Each of the 6 T cell receptor beta chains below was sequenced from the same sample in a study of response to subunit inactivated influenza vaccine. MiXCR, applied by TCRdb to the RT-PCR reads, yields one record per CDR3 protein. The profile shows a few hundred thousand distinct CDR3 sequences, roughly 7.6% of them singletons. The sample in question was PBMCs from blood, obtained 23 to 25 months after vaccination. The receptors come from a man aged 50 to 75 who received an inactivated influenza vaccine.

The chain couples TRBV20-1 to TRBJ2-3; no definite D call. The CDR3 runs 12 residues. Trimming removed 5 bases at V and 4 bases at J, with 10 bases between. In germline, CDR1 is DFQATT, CDR2 SNEGSKA (reference sequence). The CDR3, as DNA: TGCAGTGCTCAGTTGGGTCCAGATACGCAGTATTTT. This codes for CSAQLGPDTQYF.

This clonotype occurred a few times. This chain joins TRBV7-8 and TRBJ1-2; D is ambiguous. Germline V lookup: CDR1 SGHVS, CDR2 FQNEAQ. With 5 bases removed from V and 4 bases from J, the gap between germline ends came to 11 bases. The CDR3 has 13 amino acids. CDR3 bases: TGTGCCAGCAGCGTCCAGAGGGTCTATGGCTACACCTTC. Protein: CASSVQRVYGYTF.

This clonotype was detected many times. The genes are TRBV3-1 and TRBJ2-1, with D possibly TRBD2 on 6 matching bases. The germline CDR1 and CDR2 sequences are LGHDT and YNNKEL (reference sequence). The V and J ends lost 2 bases and 6 bases respectively, with 8 bases between them. This CDR3 has 13 amino acids. In nucleotides, the CDR3 is TGTGCCAGCAGCCAAACCGGGGGCAATGAGCAGTTCTTC. It specifies CASSQTGGNEQFF.

This chain uses TRBV10-3 with TRBJ2-3, with D possibly TRBD2 on 6 matching bases. V gave up 7 bases and J gave up 2 bases, with 13 bases separating them. The CDR3 is 14 residues long. Germline V CDR1 and CDR2: ENHRY, SYGVKD. CDR3 loop: CAITLTGVTDTQYF. For the CDR3, the DNA is TGTGCCATCACCTTAACGGGAGTCACAGATACGCAGTATTTT.

V usage is TRBV5-3 and J usage is TRBJ2-7; 9 bases line up with TRBD1. TRBV5-3 belongs to the ORF category, with a function that is uncertain. V lost 6 bases and J lost 6; bases outside the gene matches: 7. The CDR3 extends over 13 amino acids. The CDR3 DNA reads TGTGCCAGAACCGGGACAGGGATTGGCGAGCAGTACTTC. Translation gives CARTGTGIGEQYF.

This clonotype occurred a few times. The CDR3 loop reads CSARGERTNEKLFF. CDR3 coding DNA: TGCAGTGCTAGAGGTGAAAGAACTAATGAAAAACTGTTTTTT. This chain connects TRBV20-1 to TRBJ1-4, with D uncertain. The germline V gene has CDR1 DFQATT and CDR2 SNEGSKA (reference sequence). There are 14 residues in the CDR3. Trimming left V 1 base short and J 1 base short, with 7 bases between.